This T cell receptor beta chain is from a study of blood T cells in healthy people across ages. Primers used in a second PCR of about 7 to 12 cycles were a sample-barcoded 5' primer and a J-beta primer mix. Using its own MiXCR run on the 5' RACE reads, TCRdb lists one record per CDR3 protein. The sample records about 670,000 distinct CDR3 sequences, around 50% being singletons. V dropped 4 bases and J dropped 4 bases, with 11 bases sitting between them. This CDR3 has 14 amino acids. Germline CDR1 reads MNHNS; CDR2 reads SASEGT. This sequence joins TRBV6-1 and TRBJ1-5, with D perhaps matching TRBD1 (6 bases). The source is an elderly woman in good health. Sequencing was carried out using blood. As DNA, the CDR3 is TGTGCCAGCAGTGCCAGGGGAGATAATCAGCCCCAGCATTTT. Its protein product is CASSARGDNQPQHF.